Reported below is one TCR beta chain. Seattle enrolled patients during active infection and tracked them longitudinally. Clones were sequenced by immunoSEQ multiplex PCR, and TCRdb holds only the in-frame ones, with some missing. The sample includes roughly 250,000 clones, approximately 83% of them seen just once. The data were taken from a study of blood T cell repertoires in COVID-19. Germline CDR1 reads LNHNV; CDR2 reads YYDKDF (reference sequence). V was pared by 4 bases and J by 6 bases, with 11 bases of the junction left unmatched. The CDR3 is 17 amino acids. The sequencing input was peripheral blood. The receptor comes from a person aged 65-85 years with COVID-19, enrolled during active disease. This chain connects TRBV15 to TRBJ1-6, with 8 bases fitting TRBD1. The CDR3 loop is CATSIKFGQGGNSPLHF. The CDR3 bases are TGTGCCACCAGCATAAAATTCGGACAGGGCGGTAATTCACCCCTCCACTTT.